This T cell receptor beta chain originates from a study of shared clonotypes between healthy human individuals. Data came from immunoSEQ multiplex PCR; TCRdb stores just in-frame clones and leaves some out. The data show some 2 million clones, 85% to 95% seen once. Germline loops: CDR1 MNHNS, CDR2 SASEGT. Trimming took off 4 bases at V and 0 bases at J, with 16 bases between the two ends. The length of the CDR3 is 17 residues. Sequencing input: naive CD4+ T cells sorted from blood. Subset described: CD45RA+ positively selected. The source of this sequence is a man aged 18 to 30 in good health. The J gene is TRBJ1-5, the V gene TRBV6-1; a possible D gene is TRBD1 (5 bases). The CDR3 region is CASSGQLGSGSNQPQHF. DNA for the CDR3: TGTGCCAGCAGTGGACAGTTGGGTAGCGGTAGCAATCAGCCCCAGCATTTT.